This T cell receptor (beta chain) was sequenced during a study of blood T cell repertoires in COVID-19. TCRdb keeps only in-frame clones here, not all; method: immunoSEQ multiplex PCR. The data hold some 49,000 clones, with approximately 80% observed a single time. The length of the CDR3 is 16 residues. V lost 4 bases and J lost 3, with 20 bases in between. Germline V CDR1 and CDR2: SGHKS, YYEKEE (reference sequence). What was sequenced was peripheral blood. The genes are TRBV5-5 and TRBJ2-7, with D maybe TRBD1 (7 bases). This receptor was identified in a woman at least 80 years old with COVID-19, enrolled during active disease. CDR3 coding DNA: TGTGCCAGCAGCCTCCTCGGGGGACAGCGTGTCTACGAGCAGTACTTC. It is translated as CASSLLGGQRVYEQYF. The entire variable domain, with the rest obtained from reference TRBV5-5 and TRBJ2-7, is as follows: DAGVTQSPTHLIKTRGQQVTLRCSPISGHKSVSWYQQVLGQGPQFIFQYYEKEERGRGNFPDRFSARQFPNYSSELNVNALLLGDSALYLCASSLLGGQRVYEQYFGPGTRLTVT.